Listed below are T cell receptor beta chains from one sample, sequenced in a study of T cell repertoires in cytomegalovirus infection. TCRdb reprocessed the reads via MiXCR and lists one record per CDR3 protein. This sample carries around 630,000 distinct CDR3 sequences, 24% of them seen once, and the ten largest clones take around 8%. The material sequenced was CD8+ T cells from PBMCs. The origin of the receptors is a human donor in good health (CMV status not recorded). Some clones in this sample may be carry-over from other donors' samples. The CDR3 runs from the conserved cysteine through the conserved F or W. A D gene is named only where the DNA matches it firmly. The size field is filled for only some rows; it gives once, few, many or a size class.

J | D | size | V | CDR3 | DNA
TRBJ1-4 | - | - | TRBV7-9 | CASSPGQGPGALEKLFF | TGTGCCAGCAGCCCCGGCCAGGGACCGGGGGCGCTTGAAAAACTGTTTTTT
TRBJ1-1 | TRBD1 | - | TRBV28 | CASSFWDRGAEAFF | TGTGCCAGCAGTTTCTGGGACAGGGGGGCTGAAGCTTTCTTT
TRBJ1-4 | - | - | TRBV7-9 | CASSAYRQAGNEKLFF | TGTGCCAGCAGCGCGTACCGGCAGGCGGGTAATGAAAAACTGTTTTTT
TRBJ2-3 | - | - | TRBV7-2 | CASSLWTPDTQYF | TGTGCCAGCAGCTTATGGACCCCAGATACGCAGTATTTT
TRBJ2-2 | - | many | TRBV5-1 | CASSLVAGWNTGELFF | TGCGCCAGCAGCTTGGTGGCAGGGTGGAACACCGGGGAGCTGTTTTTT
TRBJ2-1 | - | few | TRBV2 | CASSGLRSSYNEQFF | TGTGCCAGCAGTGGGCTTAGAAGCTCCTACAATGAGCAGTTCTTC
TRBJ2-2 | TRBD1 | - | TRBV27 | CASSRRDSPNTGELFF | TGTGCCAGCAGTCGTAGGGACAGCCCGAACACCGGGGAGCTGTTTTTT
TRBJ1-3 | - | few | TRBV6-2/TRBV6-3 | CASSSSTLADSGNTIYF | TGTGCCAGCAGTTCCTCTACATTGGCGGACTCTGGAAACACCATATATTTT
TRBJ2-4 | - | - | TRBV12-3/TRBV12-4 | CASSFLASANIQYF | TGTGCCAGCAGTTTCTTGGCCTCGGCGAACATTCAGTACTTC
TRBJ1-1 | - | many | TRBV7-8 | CASSSESRDFFEEAFF | TGTGCCAGCAGCTCGGAAAGCCGGGACTTTTTTGAGGAAGCTTTCTTT
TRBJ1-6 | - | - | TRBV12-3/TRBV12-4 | CASQQEYNSPLHF | TGTGCCAGCCAACAGGAGTATAATTCACCCCTCCACTTT
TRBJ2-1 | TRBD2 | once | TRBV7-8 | CASSLRETSGHNEQFF | TGTGCCAGCAGCTTGCGGGAGACTAGCGGACACAATGAGCAGTTCTTC
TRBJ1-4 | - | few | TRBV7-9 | CASSFVEGNEKLFF | TGTGCCAGCAGCTTCGTCGAGGGGAATGAAAAACTGTTTTTT
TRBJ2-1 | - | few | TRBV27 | CASRGGGAYNEQFF | TGTGCCAGCAGAGGGGGGGGGGCCTACAATGAGCAGTTCTTC
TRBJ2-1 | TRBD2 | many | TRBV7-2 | CASSLEGSGGTLNEQFF | TGTGCCAGCAGCTTAGAGGGTAGCGGGGGTACCCTCAATGAGCAGTTCTTC
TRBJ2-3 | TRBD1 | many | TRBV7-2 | CASSQQGADTQYF | TGTGCCAGCAGCCAACAGGGGGCAGATACGCAGTATTTT
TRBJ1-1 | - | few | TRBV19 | CASKWAAGEAFF | TGTGCCAGTAAGTGGGCCGCCGGGGAAGCTTTCTTT
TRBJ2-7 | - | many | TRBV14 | CASSQLDGEQYF | TGTGCCAGCAGCCAACTGGACGGCGAGCAGTACTTC
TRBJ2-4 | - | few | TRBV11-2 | CASSRVAGLAKNIQYF | TGTGCCAGCAGCCGGGTGGCGGGGCTAGCCAAAAACATTCAGTACTTC
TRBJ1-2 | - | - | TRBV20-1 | CSARDHGERIYGYTF | TGCAGTGCTAGAGATCACGGGGAGCGGATCTATGGCTACACCTTC
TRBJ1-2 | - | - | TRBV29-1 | CSVEDFQDGGSSFLYYYGYTF | TGCAGCGTTGAAGATTTTCAGGACGGGGGGTCTTCTTTTCTGTATTACTATGGCTACACCTTC
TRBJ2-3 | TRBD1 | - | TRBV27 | CASSSSGTGYISDTQYF | TGTGCCAGCAGTTCCTCCGGGACAGGGTATATCTCGGATACGCAGTATTTT
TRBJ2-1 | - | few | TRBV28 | CATDGNNEQFF | TGTGCCACGGACGGGAACAATGAGCAGTTCTTC
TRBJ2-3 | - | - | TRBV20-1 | CSAREEGNTQYF | TGCAGTGCTAGAGAGGAAGGGAATACGCAGTATTTT
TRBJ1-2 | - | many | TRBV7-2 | CASSEDYGYTF | TGTGCCAGCAGCGAAGACTATGGCTACACCTTC
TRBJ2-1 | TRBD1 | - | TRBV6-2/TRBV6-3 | CASSYSTRGLDYNEQFF | TGTGCCAGCAGTTACTCCACCAGGGGGCTAGACTACAATGAGCAGTTCTTC
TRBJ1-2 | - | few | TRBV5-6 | CASSFRGTIGYTF | TGTGCCAGCAGCTTCCGGGGGACGATAGGCTACACCTTC
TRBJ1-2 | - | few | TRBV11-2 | CASRGSGGYTF | TGTGCCAGCAGGGGATCCGGAGGCTACACCTTC
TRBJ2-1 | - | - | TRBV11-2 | CASSLNIQVEQFF | TGTGCCAGCAGTCTGAACATACAGGTAGAACAGTTCTTC
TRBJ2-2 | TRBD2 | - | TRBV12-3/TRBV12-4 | CASSLRGGPNTGELFF | TGTGCCAGCAGTTTACGGGGGGGCCCCAACACCGGGGAGCTGTTTTTT
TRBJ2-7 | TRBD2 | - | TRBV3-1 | CASSGVPLSGGAYEQYF | TGTGCCAGCAGCGGAGTCCCCCTAAGCGGGGGGGCCTACGAGCAGTACTTC
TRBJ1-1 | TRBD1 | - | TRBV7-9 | CASSLTGEHAEAFF | TGTGCCAGCAGCCTGACAGGGGAACACGCTGAAGCTTTCTTT
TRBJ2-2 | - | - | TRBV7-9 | CASSRLDIPGELFF | TGTGCCAGCAGCAGACTGGACATCCCCGGGGAGCTGTTTTTT
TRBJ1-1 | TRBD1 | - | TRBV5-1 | CASRWTGFTEAFF | TGCGCCAGCAGATGGACAGGCTTCACTGAAGCTTTCTTT
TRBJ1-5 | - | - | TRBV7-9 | CASSLGFVTAVPQHF | TGTGCCAGCAGCTTAGGGTTTGTGACAGCCGTTCCCCAGCATTTT
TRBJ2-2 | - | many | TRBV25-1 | CASSEWTGELFF | TGTGCCAGCAGTGAATGGACCGGGGAGCTGTTTTTT
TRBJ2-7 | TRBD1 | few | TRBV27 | CASSPGQAFSYEQYF | TGTGCCAGCAGTCCGGGACAGGCCTTCTCCTACGAGCAGTACTTC
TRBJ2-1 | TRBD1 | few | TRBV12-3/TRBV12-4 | CASIPTGSGNEQFF | TGTGCCAGCATCCCGACAGGGTCTGGCAATGAGCAGTTCTTC
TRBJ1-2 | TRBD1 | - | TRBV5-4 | CASSTWRGTATEGYGYTF | TGTGCCAGCAGTACTTGGAGGGGGACAGCCACGGAGGGGTATGGCTACACCTTC
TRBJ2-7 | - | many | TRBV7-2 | CASRGPGRTTYEQYF | TGTGCCAGCAGAGGCCCGGGACGGACGACCTACGAGCAGTACTTC
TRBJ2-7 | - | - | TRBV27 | CASTSGAYEQYF | TGTGCCAGCACGTCTGGAGCCTACGAGCAGTACTTC
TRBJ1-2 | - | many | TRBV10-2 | CASSESHVNYGYTF | TGCGCCAGCAGTGAGTCCCACGTTAACTATGGCTACACCTTC
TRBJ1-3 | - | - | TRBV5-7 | CASTFTRITGGNTIYF | TGTGCCAGCACGTTTACTCGGATTACAGGAGGAAACACCATATATTTT
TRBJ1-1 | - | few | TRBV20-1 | CSAQIGGSTEAFF | TGCAGTGCGCAAATCGGGGGGAGCACTGAAGCTTTCTTT
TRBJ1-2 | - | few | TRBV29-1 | CSVEGQGDYTF | TGCAGCGTTGAAGGGCAGGGCGACTACACCTTC
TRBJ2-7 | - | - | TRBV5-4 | CASRLSVGGPTYEQYF | TGTGCCAGCAGACTTAGTGTTGGGGGCCCCACCTACGAGCAGTACTTC
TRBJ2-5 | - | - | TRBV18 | CASSPTGMEETQYF | TGTGCCAGCTCACCCACAGGGATGGAAGAGACCCAGTACTTC
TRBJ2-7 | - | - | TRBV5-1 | CASSLISGAYEQYF | TGCGCCAGCAGCTTAATTTCGGGGGCTTACGAGCAGTACTTC
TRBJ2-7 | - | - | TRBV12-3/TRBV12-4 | CASSLRRGLSYEQYF | TGTGCCAGCAGTTTAAGGAGGGGCCTCTCCTACGAGCAGTACTTC
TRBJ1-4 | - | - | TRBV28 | CASSSRDSVEKLFF | TGTGCCAGCAGTTCCCGGGACTCGGTTGAAAAACTGTTTTTT
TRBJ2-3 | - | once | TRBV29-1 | CSVEVSLDTQYF | TGCAGCGTTGAAGTATCTCTGGATACGCAGTATTTT
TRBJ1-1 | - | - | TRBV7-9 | CASSLTAGGSRDTEAFF | TGTGCCAGCAGCTTAACCGCTGGGGGCTCAAGGGACACTGAAGCTTTCTTT
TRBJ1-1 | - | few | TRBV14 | CASSQDRPRYLNTEAFF | TGTGCCAGCAGCCAAGACCGACCCAGATACCTGAACACTGAAGCTTTCTTT
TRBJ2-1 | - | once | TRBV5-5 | CASSLEGVGYNEQFF | TGTGCCAGCAGCTTGGAGGGGGTCGGATACAATGAGCAGTTCTTC
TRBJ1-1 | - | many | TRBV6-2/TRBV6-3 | CASSYGGTAFF | TGTGCCAGCAGTTACGGGGGTACAGCTTTCTTT